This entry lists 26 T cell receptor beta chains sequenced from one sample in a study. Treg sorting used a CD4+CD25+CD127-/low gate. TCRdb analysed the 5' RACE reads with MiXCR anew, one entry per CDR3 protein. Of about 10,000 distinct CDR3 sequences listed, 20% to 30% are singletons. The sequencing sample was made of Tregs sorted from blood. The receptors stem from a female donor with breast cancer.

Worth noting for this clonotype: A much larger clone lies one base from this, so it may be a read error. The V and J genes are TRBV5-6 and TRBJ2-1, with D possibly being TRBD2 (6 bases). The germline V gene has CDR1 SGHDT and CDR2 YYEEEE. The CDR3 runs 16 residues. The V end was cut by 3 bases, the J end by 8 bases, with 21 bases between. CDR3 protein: CASSSPRLARLDEQFF. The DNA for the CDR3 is TGTGCCAGCAGCTCCCCTAGGCTAGCGCGACTGGATGAGCAGTTCTTC.

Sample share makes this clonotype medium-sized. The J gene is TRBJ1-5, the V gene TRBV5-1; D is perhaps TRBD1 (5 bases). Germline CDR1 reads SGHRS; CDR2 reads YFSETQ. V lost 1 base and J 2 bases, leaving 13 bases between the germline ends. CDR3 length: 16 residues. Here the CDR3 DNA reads TGCGCCAGCAGCTTGTGGGGAGGGGACGGCAATCAGCCCCAGCATTTT. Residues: CASSLWGGDGNQPQHF.

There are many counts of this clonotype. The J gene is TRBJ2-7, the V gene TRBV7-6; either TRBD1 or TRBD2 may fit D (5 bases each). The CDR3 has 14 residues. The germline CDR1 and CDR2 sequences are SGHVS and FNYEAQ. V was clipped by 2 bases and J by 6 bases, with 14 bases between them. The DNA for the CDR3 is TGTGCCAGCAGCTTAACCGGGACGACCACCGAGCAGTACTTC. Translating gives CASSLTGTTTEQYF. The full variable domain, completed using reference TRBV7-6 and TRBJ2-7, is GAGVSQSPRYKVTKRGQDVALRCDPISGHVSLYWYRQALGQGPEFLTYFNYEAQQDKSGLPNDRFSAERPEGSISTLTIQRTEQRDSAMYRCASSLTGTTTEQYFGPGTRLTVT.

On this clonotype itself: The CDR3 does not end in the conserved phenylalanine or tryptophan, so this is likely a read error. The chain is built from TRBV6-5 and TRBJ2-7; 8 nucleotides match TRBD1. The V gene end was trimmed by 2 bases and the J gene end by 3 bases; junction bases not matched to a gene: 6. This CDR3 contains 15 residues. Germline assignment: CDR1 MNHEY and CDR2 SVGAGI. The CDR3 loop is CASSYTGTGFYEQYL. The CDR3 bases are TGTGCCAGCAGTTACACCGGGACAGGTTTCTACGAGCAGTACCTC.

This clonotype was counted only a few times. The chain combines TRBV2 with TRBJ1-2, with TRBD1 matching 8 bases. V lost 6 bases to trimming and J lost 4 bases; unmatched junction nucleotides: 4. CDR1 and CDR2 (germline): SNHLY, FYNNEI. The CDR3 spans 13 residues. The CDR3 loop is CASSPDRGYGYTF. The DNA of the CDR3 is TGTGCCAGCAGCCCCGACAGGGGCTATGGCTACACCTTC.

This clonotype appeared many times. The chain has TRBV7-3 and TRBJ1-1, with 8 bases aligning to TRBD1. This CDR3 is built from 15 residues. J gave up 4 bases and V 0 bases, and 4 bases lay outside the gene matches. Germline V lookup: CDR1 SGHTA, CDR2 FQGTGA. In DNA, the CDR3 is TGTGCCAGCAGCTTAACCTCAGGGGGCGGCACTGAAGCTTTCTTT. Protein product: CASSLTSGGGTEAFF.

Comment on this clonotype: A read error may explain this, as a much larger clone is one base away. CDR3 in DNA: TGTGCCGGCAGTTACTCGGGGGGAACGCAGCCCCAGCATTTT. Translation: CAGSYSGGTQPQHF. The chain couples TRBV6-5 to TRBJ1-5, with TRBD1 as a possible D gene (5 bases). CDR1 is MNHEY, CDR2 SVGAGI, per germline. CDR3 size: 14 residues.

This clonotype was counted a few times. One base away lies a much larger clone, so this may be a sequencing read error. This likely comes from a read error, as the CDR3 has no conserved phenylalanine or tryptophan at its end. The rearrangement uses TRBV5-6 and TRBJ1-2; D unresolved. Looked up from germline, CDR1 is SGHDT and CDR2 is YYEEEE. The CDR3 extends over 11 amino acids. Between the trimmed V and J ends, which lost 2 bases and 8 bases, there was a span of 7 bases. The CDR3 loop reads CASSFLSGYTS. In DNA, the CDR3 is TGTGCCAGCAGCTTTTTGTCCGGCTACACCTCC.

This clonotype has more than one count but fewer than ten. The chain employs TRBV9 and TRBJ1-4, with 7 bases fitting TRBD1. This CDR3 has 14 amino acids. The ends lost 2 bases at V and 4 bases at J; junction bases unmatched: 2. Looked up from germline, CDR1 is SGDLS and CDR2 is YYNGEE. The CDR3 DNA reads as TGTGCCAGCAGCGTGGGACAGAGTAATGAAAAACTGTTTTTT. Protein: CASSVGQSNEKLFF.

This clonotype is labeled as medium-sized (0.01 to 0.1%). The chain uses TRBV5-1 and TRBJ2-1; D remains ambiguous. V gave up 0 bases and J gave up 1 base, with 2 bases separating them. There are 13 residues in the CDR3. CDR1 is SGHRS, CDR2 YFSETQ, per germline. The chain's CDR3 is CASSLGSYNEQFF. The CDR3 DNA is TGCGCCAGCAGCTTGGGGTCCTACAATGAGCAGTTCTTC. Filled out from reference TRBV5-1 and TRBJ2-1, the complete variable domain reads KAGVTQTPRYLIKTRGQQVTLSCSPISGHRSVSWYQQTPGQGLQFLFEYFSETQRNKGNFPGRFSGRQFSNSRSEMNVSTLELGDSALYLCASSLGSYNEQFFGPGTRLTVL.

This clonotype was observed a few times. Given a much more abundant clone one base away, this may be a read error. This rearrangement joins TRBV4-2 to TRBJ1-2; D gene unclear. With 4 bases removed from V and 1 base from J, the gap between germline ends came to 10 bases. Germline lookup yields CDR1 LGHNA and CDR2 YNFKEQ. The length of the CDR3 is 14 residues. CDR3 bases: TGTGCCAGCAGCCGAGAGCGGCTTAACTATGGCTACACCTTC. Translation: CASSRERLNYGYTF.

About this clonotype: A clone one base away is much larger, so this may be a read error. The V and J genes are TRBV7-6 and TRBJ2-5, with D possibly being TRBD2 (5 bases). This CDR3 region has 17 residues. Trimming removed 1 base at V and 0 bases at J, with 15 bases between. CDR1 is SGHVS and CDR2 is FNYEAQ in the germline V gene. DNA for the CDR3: TGTGCCAGCAGCTTAGGAGCTAGCTGCTCGTACCAAGAGACCCAGTACTTC. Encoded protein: CASSLGASCSYQETQYF. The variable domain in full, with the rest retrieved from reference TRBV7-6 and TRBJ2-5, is GAGVSQSPRYKVTKRGQDVALRCDPISGHVSLYWYRQALGQGPEFLTYFNYEAQQDKSGLPNDRFSAERPEGSISTLTIQRTEQRDSAMYRCASSLGASCSYQETQYFGPGTRLLVL.

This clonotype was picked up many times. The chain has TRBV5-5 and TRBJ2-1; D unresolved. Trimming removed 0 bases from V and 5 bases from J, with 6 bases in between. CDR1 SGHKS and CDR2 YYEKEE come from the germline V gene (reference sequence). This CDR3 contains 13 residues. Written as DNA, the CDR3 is TGTGCCAGCAGCTTGGATCTAGACAATGAGCAGTTCTTC. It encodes CASSLDLDNEQFF. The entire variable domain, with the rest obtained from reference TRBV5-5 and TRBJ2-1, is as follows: DAGVTQSPTHLIKTRGQQVTLRCSPISGHKSVSWYQQVLGQGPQFIFQYYEKEERGRGNFPDRFSARQFPNYSSELNVNALLLGDSALYLCASSLDLDNEQFFGPGTRLTVL.

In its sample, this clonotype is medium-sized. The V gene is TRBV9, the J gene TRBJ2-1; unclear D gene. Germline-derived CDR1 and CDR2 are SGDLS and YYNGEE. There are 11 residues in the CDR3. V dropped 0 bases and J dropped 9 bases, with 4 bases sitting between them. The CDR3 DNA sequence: TGTGCCAGCAGCGTAGGGGGTGAGCAGTTCTTC. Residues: CASSVGGEQFF.

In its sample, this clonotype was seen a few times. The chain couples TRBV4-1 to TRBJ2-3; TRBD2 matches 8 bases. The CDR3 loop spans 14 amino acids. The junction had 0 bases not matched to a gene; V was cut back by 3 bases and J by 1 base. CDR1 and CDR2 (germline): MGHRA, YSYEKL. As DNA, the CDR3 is TGCGCCAGCAGCCAGACTAGCGGCACAGATACGCAGTATTTT. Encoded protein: CASSQTSGTDTQYF.

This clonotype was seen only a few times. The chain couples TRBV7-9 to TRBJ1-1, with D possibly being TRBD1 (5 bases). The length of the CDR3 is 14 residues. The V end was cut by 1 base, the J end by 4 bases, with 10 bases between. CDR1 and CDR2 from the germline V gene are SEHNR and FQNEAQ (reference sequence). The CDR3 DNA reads TGTGCCAGCAGCTTAGGGGGCCGGGGCACTGAAGCTTTCTTT. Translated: CASSLGGRGTEAFF.

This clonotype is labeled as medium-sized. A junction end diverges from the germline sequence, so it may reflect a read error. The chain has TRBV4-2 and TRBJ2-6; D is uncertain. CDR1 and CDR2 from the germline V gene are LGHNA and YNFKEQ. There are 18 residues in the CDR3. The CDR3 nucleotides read TGTGCCAGCAGCAAAGAACCCGACTTCGCCCCTGGGGCCAACGTCCTGACTTTC. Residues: CASSKEPDFAPGANVLTF.

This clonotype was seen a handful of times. CDR3 sequence (DNA): TGTGCCAGCAGTGCCAGGGCGGATGGTGGGCTGTTGAGTTATCAGCCCCAGCATTTT. Amino acid sequence: CASSARADGGLLSYQPQHF. This chain connects TRBV2 to TRBJ1-5, with D tentatively TRBD1 (5 bases). Germline V gene sequence: CDR1 SNHLY, CDR2 FYNNEI. Trimming left V 4 bases short and J 5 bases short, with 27 bases between. The length of the CDR3 is 19 residues.

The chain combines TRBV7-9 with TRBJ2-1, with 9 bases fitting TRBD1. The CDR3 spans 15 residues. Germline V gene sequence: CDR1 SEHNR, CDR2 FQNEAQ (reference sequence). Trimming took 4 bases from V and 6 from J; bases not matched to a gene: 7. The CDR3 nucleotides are TGTGCCAGCAGCTCCTCGGGACAGGGCTCCAATGAGCAGTTCTTC. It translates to CASSSSGQGSNEQFF.

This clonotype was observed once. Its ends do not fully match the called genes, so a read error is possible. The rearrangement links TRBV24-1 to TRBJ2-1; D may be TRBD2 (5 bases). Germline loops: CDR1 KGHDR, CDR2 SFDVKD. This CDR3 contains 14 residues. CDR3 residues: CATSDFGLANEQSF. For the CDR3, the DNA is TGTGCCACCAGTGATTTTGGATTAGCGAATGAGCAATCCTTC.

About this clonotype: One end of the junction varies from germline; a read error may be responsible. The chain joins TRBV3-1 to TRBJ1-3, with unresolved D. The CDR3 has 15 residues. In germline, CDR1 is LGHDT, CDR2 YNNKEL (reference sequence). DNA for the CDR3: TGTGCCAGCAGCCAGGGTACCTACACTGGAAACACCATATACTTT. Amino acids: CASSQGTYTGNTIYF.

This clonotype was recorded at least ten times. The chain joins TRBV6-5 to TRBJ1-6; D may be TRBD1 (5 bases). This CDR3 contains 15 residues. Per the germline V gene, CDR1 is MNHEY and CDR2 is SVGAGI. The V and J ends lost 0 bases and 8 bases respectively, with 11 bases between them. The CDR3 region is CASSYSSGGYSPLHF. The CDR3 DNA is TGTGCCAGCAGTTACTCGAGCGGGGGTTATTCACCCCTCCACTTT.

This CDR3 reads CSARADRDNEQFF. Written as DNA, the CDR3 is TGCAGTGCTAGAGCCGACAGGGACAATGAGCAGTTCTTC. The rearrangement links TRBV20-1 to TRBJ2-1; 7 bases are shared with TRBD1. The V gene's germline CDR1 is DFQATT and CDR2 SNEGSKA (reference sequence). V shed 1 base, J shed 5 bases, and the junction held 2 bases outside the gene matches. This CDR3 has 13 residues.

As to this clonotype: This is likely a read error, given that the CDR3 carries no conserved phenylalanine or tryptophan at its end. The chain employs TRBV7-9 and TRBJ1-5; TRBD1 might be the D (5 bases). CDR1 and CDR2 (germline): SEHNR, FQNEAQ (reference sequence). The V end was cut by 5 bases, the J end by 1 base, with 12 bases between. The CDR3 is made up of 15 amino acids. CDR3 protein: CASSQGAESNQPQHS. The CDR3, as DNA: TGTGCCAGCAGCCAAGGGGCGGAGAGCAATCAGCCCCAGCATTCT.

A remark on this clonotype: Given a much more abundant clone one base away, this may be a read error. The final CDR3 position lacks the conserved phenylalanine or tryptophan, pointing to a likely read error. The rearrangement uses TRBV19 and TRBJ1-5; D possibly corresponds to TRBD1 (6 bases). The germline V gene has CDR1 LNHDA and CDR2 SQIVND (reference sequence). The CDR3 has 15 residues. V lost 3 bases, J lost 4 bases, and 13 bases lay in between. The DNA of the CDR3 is TGTGCCAGTAGTATTTCGACAGGAGCAAATCAGCCCCAGCATCTT. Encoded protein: CASSISTGANQPQHL.

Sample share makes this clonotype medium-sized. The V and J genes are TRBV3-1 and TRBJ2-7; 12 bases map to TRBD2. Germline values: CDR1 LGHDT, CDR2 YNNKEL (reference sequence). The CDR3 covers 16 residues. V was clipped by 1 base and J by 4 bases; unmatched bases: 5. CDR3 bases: TGTGCCAGCAGCCAAGTTACTAGCGGGAGGAGGTACGAGCAGTACTTC. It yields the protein CASSQVTSGRRYEQYF.